These 22 T cell receptor beta chains share one sample of origin, sequenced in a study of T cell responses to AZD1222 COVID-19 vaccine. The method was immunoSEQ multiplex PCR; TCRdb's version includes in-frame clones alone and lacks a portion of them. In the table there are some 80,000 clones, approximately 90% of which are singletons. This specimen was peripheral blood, taken 28 days after the second dose of the MenACWY control vaccine. These receptors were obtained from an adult who received the MenACWY meningococcal vaccine as a control.

J is TRBJ1-4 and V is TRBV7-8; a possible D gene is TRBD1 (6 bases). Trimming removed 5 bases from V and 8 bases from J, with 12 bases in between. The CDR3 is made up of 13 amino acids. The germline gives CDR1 SGHVS, CDR2 FQNEAQ. DNA for the CDR3: TGTGCCAGCAGCCGGGGACAAGACGAAAAACTGTTTTTT. Translating it yields CASSRGQDEKLFF.

This clone has more than one count but fewer than ten. The rearrangement links TRBV7-6 to TRBJ1-1; weak D call: TRBD1 (5 bases). V lost 6 bases and J lost 4, with 12 bases in between. From germline, CDR1 is SGHVS and CDR2 FNYEAQ. The CDR3 sequence is 13 residues long. CDR3 protein: CASSRTGSTEAFF. CDR3 nucleotides: TGTGCCAGCAGTCGCACAGGAAGCACTGAAGCTTTCTTT.

The gene calls are TRBV3-1 (or the pseudogene TRBV3-2) and TRBJ2-4; D tentatively fits TRBD1 or TRBD2 (6 bases each). V lost 3 bases and J 1 base, leaving 16 bases between the germline ends. Germline V gene sequence: CDR1 LGHDT, CDR2 YNNKEL (reference sequence). This CDR3 comprises 17 residues. The CDR3 here is CASSQLGGGTAKNIQYF. In nucleotides, the CDR3 is TGTGCCAGCAGCCAGTTGGGGGGCGGAACGGCCAAAAACATTCAGTACTTC.

The J gene is TRBJ1-1, the V gene TRBV19, with TRBD1 as a possible D gene (6 bases). Germline CDR1 and CDR2: LNHDA and SQIVND (reference sequence). V dropped 5 bases and J dropped 0 bases, with 13 bases sitting between them. This CDR3 contains 15 residues. The CDR3 reads CASSQTQGMNTEAFF. CDR3 bases: TGTGCCAGTAGTCAAACACAGGGCATGAACACTGAAGCTTTCTTT.

This rearrangement joins TRBV21-1 to TRBJ2-1; the DNA was not compared with TRBD2, the D call given in the table. TRBV21-1 is a known pseudogene. This CDR3 has 16 amino acids. The CDR3 loop reads CASSKEEGIYYNEQFF. CDR3 bases: TGTGCCAGCAGCAAAGAGGAGGGGATCTACTACAATGAGCAGTTCTTC.

This clone was seen only once. The chain couples TRBV10-3 to TRBJ1-5; D is ambiguous. Deletions cut 8 bases from V and 8 bases from J, with 13 bases between. This CDR3 spans 12 amino acids. Germline V gives CDR1 ENHRY, CDR2 SYGVKD. The CDR3 coding sequence is TGTGCCATCCCTACATATCATAAGCCCCAGCATTTT. Protein product: CAIPTYHKPQHF.

The rearrangement links TRBV29-1 to TRBJ1-1; perhaps TRBD1 as D (6 bases). The CDR3 has 14 amino acids. V was shortened by 2 bases and J by 4 bases, with 14 bases between the two germline ends. CDR1 is SQVTM, CDR2 ANQGSEA, per germline. For the CDR3, the DNA is TGCAGCGTTGAAAATGGGCAGGGGCGCACTGAAGCTTTCTTT. Encoded protein: CSVENGQGRTEAFF.

V gene TRBV19 combines with J gene TRBJ1-1, with TRBD1 matching over 8 bases. There are 13 residues in the CDR3. CDR1 is LNHDA, CDR2 SQIVND, per germline (reference sequence). The junction had 5 bases not matched to a gene; V was cut back by 6 bases and J by 5 bases. The CDR3 DNA sequence: TGTGCCAGTAGGGACAGGGAAAGGACTGAAGCTTTCTTT. Its translation: CASRDRERTEAFF.

The V gene is TRBV2, the J gene TRBJ2-1, with D possibly being TRBD1 (5 bases). The CDR3 runs to 17 residues. CDR1 and CDR2 from the germline V gene are SNHLY and FYNNEI. V was trimmed by 0 bases and J by 8 bases, leaving 20 bases between them. This chain's CDR3 is CASSEARGRDWYDEQFF. Here the CDR3 DNA reads TGTGCCAGCAGTGAAGCGCGCGGCAGGGATTGGTATGATGAGCAGTTCTTC.

J is TRBJ1-2 and V is TRBV7-2; D may be TRBD1 (5 bases). The CDR3 length is 16 residues. Trimming shortened V by 5 bases and J by 2 bases, and 18 bases separated the two germline ends. The germline V gene encodes CDR1 SGHTA and CDR2 FQGNSA. The DNA of the CDR3 is TGTGCCAGCAGCCTCAGCGGCGGGGCGATAAACTATGGCTACACCTTC. Translation: CASSLSGGAINYGYTF.

The CDR3, as DNA: TGCGCCAGCAGCTTGGGGCGGCTAGCGACGCAAGAGACCCAGTACTTC. This gives the protein CASSLGRLATQETQYF. The rearrangement links TRBV5-1 to TRBJ2-5; TRBD2 is a possible D gene (6 bases). The CDR3 has 16 residues. Germline CDR1 and CDR2: SGHRS and YFSETQ. V lost 0 bases and J 2 bases, leaving 14 bases between the germline ends.

The chain is built from TRBV9 and TRBJ1-5; D is ambiguous. The CDR3 spans 15 residues. The V and J ends lost 4 bases and 0 bases respectively, with 11 bases between them. The germline gives CDR1 SGDLS, CDR2 YYNGEE. CDR3 region: CASSIADDSNQPQHF. The CDR3 coding sequence is TGTGCCAGCAGCATAGCAGATGATAGCAATCAGCCCCAGCATTTT.

The chain is built from TRBV7-2 and TRBJ2-7, with 9 nucleotides matching TRBD2. With 3 bases clipped from V and 1 base from J, the junction kept 7 bases outside the gene matches. Germline V lookup: CDR1 SGHTA, CDR2 FQGNSA. The CDR3 covers 16 residues. In DNA form, the CDR3 reads TGTGCCAGCAGCTTGGGGCCGGGACTAGCATCCTACGAGCAGTACTTC. Residues: CASSLGPGLASYEQYF.

The genes are TRBV5-8 and TRBJ2-3, with D perhaps TRBD2 (5 bases). Germline-derived CDR1 and CDR2 are SGHTS and YDEGEE. V lost 0 bases and J lost 3, with 14 bases in between. CDR3 size: 16 residues. CDR3 sequence: CASSLGRGGGTDTQYF. The CDR3 DNA follows: TGTGCCAGCAGCTTGGGGAGAGGAGGTGGTACAGATACGCAGTATTTT.

The V call is TRBV7-2, the J call TRBJ1-2; D is uncertain. The CDR3 is made up of 13 amino acids. Trimming left V 2 bases short and J 8 bases short, with 12 bases between. The germline V gene has CDR1 SGHTA and CDR2 FQGNSA. This CDR3 reads CASSLFQSHGYTF. CDR3 nucleotide sequence: TGTGCCAGCAGCTTATTCCAGTCTCACGGCTACACCTTC.

This clone was counted a single time. The chain carries TRBV6-1 and TRBJ1-5, with D hard to call. Germline lookup yields CDR1 MNHNS and CDR2 SASEGT. The CDR3 contains 13 residues. The ends were cut back, 3 bases at V and 5 bases at J, with 8 bases in the middle. Here the CDR3 reads CASSEEWDQPQHF. Written as DNA, the CDR3 is TGTGCCAGCAGTGAGGAATGGGATCAGCCCCAGCATTTT.

The rearrangement uses TRBV12-3 or TRBV12-4 and TRBJ2-2, with D uncertain. V was cut by 5 bases and J by 5 bases, with 6 bases left in between. The CDR3 is 12 amino acids. CDR3 in DNA: TGTGCCAGCAGTCAGAGGACCGGGGAGCTGTTTTTT. Protein sequence: CASSQRTGELFF.

V and J are TRBV9 and TRBJ1-2; D is perhaps TRBD1 (5 bases). Trimming cost V 3 bases and J 0 bases, with 12 bases left between them. Germline loops: CDR1 SGDLS, CDR2 YYNGEE. The CDR3 spans 15 residues. The CDR3 DNA follows: TGTGCCAGCAGCGCCGCAGGGCGTGCTAACTATGGCTACACCTTC. The encoded protein is CASSAAGRANYGYTF.

The chain combines TRBV19 with TRBJ2-1; 12 nucleotides match TRBD2. V lost 3 bases and J lost 7; bases outside the gene matches: 4. CDR3 length: 15 residues. The germline gives CDR1 LNHDA, CDR2 SQIVND (reference sequence). This chain's CDR3 is CASSMTSGGRNEQFF. The CDR3 nucleotides are TGTGCCAGTAGTATGACTAGCGGGGGCCGTAATGAGCAGTTCTTC.

This sequence joins TRBV6-4 and TRBJ1-1; no clear D gene. There are 14 residues in the CDR3. Germline assignment: CDR1 MRHNA and CDR2 SNTAGT. Trimming took 6 bases from V and 1 from J, leaving 12 bases between them. In nucleotides, the CDR3 is TGTGCCAGCAGCCTCGAGGAGGGGAACACTGAAGCTTTCTTT. Its translation is CASSLEEGNTEAFF.

This clone has a handful of counts. The chain links TRBV28 to TRBJ1-1; 9 nucleotides agree with TRBD1. Germline CDR1 reads MDHEN; CDR2 reads SYDVKM. Trimming at V came to 2 bases and at J to 2 bases, leaving 6 bases not matched to a gene. CDR3 length: 16 residues. CDR3 sequence: CASSLGDRVFNTEAFF. CDR3 nucleotide sequence: TGTGCCAGCAGTTTAGGGGACAGGGTATTTAACACTGAAGCTTTCTTT. The full variable domain, completed using reference TRBV28 and TRBJ1-1, is DVKVTQSSRYLVKRTGEKVFLECVQDMDHENMFWYRQDPGLGLRLIYFSYDVKMKEKGDIPEGYSVSREKKERFSLILESASTNQTSMYLCASSLGDRVFNTEAFFGQGTRLTVV.

The chain employs TRBV7-2 and TRBJ1-6; D remains ambiguous. In germline, CDR1 is SGHTA, CDR2 FQGNSA. Trimming cost V 5 bases and J 7 bases, with 9 bases left between them. The CDR3 runs to 13 residues. CDR3 loop: CASSPGPNSPLHF. The CDR3 coding sequence is TGTGCCAGCAGCCCCGGTCCGAATTCACCCCTCCACTTT.